The entry below gives a single TCR beta chain sequence along with its context. The antigen is undetermined. These data come from a study of CD8 T cells in cerebrospinal fluid in Alzheimer's disease. Looking at the study overall: Two single-cell methods, plate-based nested PCR and droplet-based sequencing, assessed CSF clonal expansion.

Profiling of CSF cells used 10X single-cell V(D)J plus 5' expression. TCRdb re-called the 10x single-cell sequencing reads and gives one entry per CDR3 protein, without DNA. This repertoire includes fewer than 2,000 distinct CDR3 sequences. Every participant was in good physical condition without acute infectious disease. General study points: Alzheimer's patients were not enriched for EBV-specific clones, which were not the most expanded.

This TCR was recovered from a human donor with mild cognitive impairment. Source material: cerebrospinal fluid.

The CDR3 is CASSRDQGAGETQYF. The chain carries TRBV5-4 and TRBJ2-5; TCRdb lists TRBD1, though no DNA is available to test this call. From germline, CDR1 is SGHNT and CDR2 YYREEE (reference sequence). The CDR3 contains 15 residues.